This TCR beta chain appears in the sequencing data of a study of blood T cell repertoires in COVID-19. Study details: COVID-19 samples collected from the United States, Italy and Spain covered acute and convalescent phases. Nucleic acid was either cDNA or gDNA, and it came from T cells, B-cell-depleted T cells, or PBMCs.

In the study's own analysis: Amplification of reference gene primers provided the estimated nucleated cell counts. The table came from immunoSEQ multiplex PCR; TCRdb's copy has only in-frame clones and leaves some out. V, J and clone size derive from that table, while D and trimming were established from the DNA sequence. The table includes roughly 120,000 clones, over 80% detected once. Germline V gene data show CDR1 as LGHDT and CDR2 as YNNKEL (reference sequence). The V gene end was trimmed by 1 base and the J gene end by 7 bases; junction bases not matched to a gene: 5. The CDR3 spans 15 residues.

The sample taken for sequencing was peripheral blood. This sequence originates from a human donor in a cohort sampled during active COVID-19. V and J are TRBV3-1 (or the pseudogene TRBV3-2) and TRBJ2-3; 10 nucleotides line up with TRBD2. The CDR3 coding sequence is TGTGCCAGCAGCCAAGTTCTAGCGGGAGATCATACGCAGTATTTT. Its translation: CASSQVLAGDHTQYF.